This TCR beta chain was obtained from a study of molecular identifiers for immune sequencing clone quantification. Points from the study as a whole: Over 97% of CMV-specific effector molecules, but under 1% of naive ones, were in clones above 20 copies. Molecules of identical TCR sharing a barcode could underestimate highly expanded clone sizes.

It was with previously described methods and listed TCR primers that bulk TCR libraries were made. MiXCR was run by TCRdb on the PCR reads, yielding one entry per CDR3 protein. The sample comprises approximately 320,000 distinct CDR3 sequences, roughly 24% of which are singletons, and approximately 0.74% rests with the top ten. This clonotype was observed a few times. What it binds is unknown. The CDR3 sequence is 15 residues long. V was clipped by 2 bases and J by 5 bases; unmatched bases: 8. Germline V gives CDR1 SEHNR, CDR2 FQNEAQ (reference sequence). Input material: naive CD8+ T cells from blood, with Jurkat cell RNA spiked in. The subset is: FACS-sorted CD8+CD4-CCR7+CD45RA+ naive T cells. The receptor was derived from a human donor in good health. Some libraries in this study had Jurkat cell RNA spiked in. The chain uses TRBV7-9 and TRBJ1-1, with 7 bases lining up with TRBD1. The CDR3 DNA sequence: TGTGCCAGCAGCTTAATTAAACAGGGGAATACTGAAGCTTTCTTT. Its protein product is CASSLIKQGNTEAFF. Filled out from reference TRBV7-9 and TRBJ1-1, the complete variable domain reads DTGVSQNPRHKITKRGQNVTFRCDPISEHNRLYWYRQTLGQGPEFLTYFQNEAQLEKSRLLSDRFSAERPKGSFSTLEIQRTEQGDSAMYLCASSLIKQGNTEAFFGQGTRLTVV.